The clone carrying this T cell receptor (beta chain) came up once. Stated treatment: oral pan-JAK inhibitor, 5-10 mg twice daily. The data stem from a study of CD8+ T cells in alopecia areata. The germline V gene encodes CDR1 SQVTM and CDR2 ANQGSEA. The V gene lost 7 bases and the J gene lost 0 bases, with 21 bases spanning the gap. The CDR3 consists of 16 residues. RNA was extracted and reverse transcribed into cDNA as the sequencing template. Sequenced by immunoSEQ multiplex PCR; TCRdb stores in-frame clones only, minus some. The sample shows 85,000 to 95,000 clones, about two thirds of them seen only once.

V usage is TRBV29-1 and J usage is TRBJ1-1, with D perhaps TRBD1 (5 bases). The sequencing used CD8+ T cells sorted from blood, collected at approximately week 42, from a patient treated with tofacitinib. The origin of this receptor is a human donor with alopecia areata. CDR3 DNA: TGCAGCGGGAGGGCCGGGACCATCCCCATGAACACTGAAGCTTTCTTT. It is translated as CSGRAGTIPMNTEAFF.